Listed here are 21 T cell receptor beta chains from one sample, sequenced in a study of shared clonotypes between healthy human individuals (dated by TCRdb to 2018 to 2021). Libraries were built with the immunoSEQ multiplex PCR assay. TCRdb limited this immuneACCESS table to in-frame rearrangements with V and J called. A share of clones is missing; checked studies link under half to unresolved V genes, and the rest is unexplained. This sample comprises hundreds of thousands of clones, roughly 72% of them detected only once. The ten largest clonotypes hold 12% of the sample. The sequenced material came from PBMCs. The receptors were gathered from a woman aged 40 to 50 in good health. Some clones in this sample may be carry-over from other donors' samples.

V is TRBV2 and J is TRBJ1-2; tentatively, D is TRBD1 (6 bases). Trimming removed 4 bases at V and 0 bases at J, with 15 bases between. The germline gives CDR1 SNHLY, CDR2 FYNNEI. The CDR3 has 16 amino acids. CDR3 loop: CASSVMGRGSNYGYTF. The CDR3 bases are TGTGCCAGCAGTGTTATGGGCAGGGGTTCTAACTATGGCTACACCTTC.

The chain couples TRBV7-2 to TRBJ2-7; D is perhaps TRBD1 (5 bases). The CDR3 runs 13 residues. Germline loops: CDR1 SGHTA, CDR2 FQGNSA. V was trimmed by 7 bases and J by 12 bases, leaving 22 bases between them. CDR3 DNA sequence: TGTGCCAGCACCGTAGGGGCTACTCGGAGTGCGTACTTC. It yields the protein CASTVGATRSAYF.

This chain uses TRBV11-2 with TRBJ2-7, with D perhaps matching TRBD1 (6 bases). Looked up from germline, CDR1 is SGHAT and CDR2 is FQNNGV. Trimming shortened V by 7 bases and J by 5 bases, and 21 bases separated the two germline ends. The CDR3 sequence is 15 residues long. CDR3 region: CASTLGSQGVHEQYF. CDR3 nucleotide sequence: TGTGCCAGCACCCTAGGATCACAGGGAGTACACGAGCAGTACTTC.

The chain uses TRBV5-4 and TRBJ2-3, with D maybe TRBD2 (5 bases). This CDR3 has 16 amino acids. Between the trimmed V and J ends, which lost 4 bases and 5 bases, there was a span of 20 bases. From germline, CDR1 is SGHNT and CDR2 YYREEE (reference sequence). The CDR3 region is CASSPRWTGAGDTQYF. The CDR3 DNA is TGTGCCAGCAGCCCCCGGTGGACTGGCGCCGGAGATACGCAGTATTTT. The whole variable domain, filled in from reference TRBV5-4 and TRBJ2-3, reads ETGVTQSPTHLIKTRGQQVTLRCSSQSGHNTVSWYQQALGQGPQFIFQYYREEENGRGNFPPRFSGLQFPNYSSELNVNALELDDSALYLCASSPRWTGAGDTQYFGPGTRLTVL.

Worth noting for this clone: The germline gene is not matched at one end of the junction; a read error may be the cause. The chain carries TRBV10-1 and TRBJ2-7; 7 bases are a match to TRBD1. Per germline, CDR1 WNHNN and CDR2 SYGVQD (reference sequence). This CDR3 spans 14 amino acids. The chain's CDR3 is CATSPGTEIYEQCF. As DNA, the CDR3 is TGCGCCACCTCCCCCGGGACAGAGATTTACGAGCAGTGCTTC.

This clone was seen repeatedly, ten times or more. This rearrangement joins TRBV5-6 to TRBJ1-6; a possible D gene is TRBD1 (5 bases). Per the germline V gene, CDR1 is SGHDT and CDR2 is YYEEEE. The CDR3 is made up of 14 amino acids. V was cut by 2 bases and J by 9 bases, with 12 bases left in between. The CDR3 protein is CASSLGVSGSPLHF. CDR3 sequence (DNA): TGTGCCAGCAGCTTAGGGGTATCGGGTTCACCCCTCCACTTT.

The J gene is TRBJ2-1, the V gene TRBV5-1; TRBD2 is a possible D gene (6 bases). Germline V CDR1 and CDR2: SGHRS, YFSETQ. V lost 0 bases, J lost 10 bases, and 20 bases lay in between. The CDR3 extends over 16 amino acids. The CDR3 coding sequence is TGCGCCAGCAGCTTGGAGGCGGGGTCGGGTAATTTGGAGCAGTTCTTC. Amino acid sequence: CASSLEAGSGNLEQFF. Together with reference TRBV5-1 and TRBJ2-1, the CDR3 gives the full variable domain: KAGVTQTPRYLIKTRGQQVTLSCSPISGHRSVSWYQQTPGQGLQFLFEYFSETQRNKGNFPGRFSGRQFSNSRSEMNVSTLELGDSALYLCASSLEAGSGNLEQFFGPGTRLTVL.

The CDR3 is CASSRTSGRPRDEQYF. The CDR3 DNA is TGTGCCAGCAGCAGGACTAGCGGGAGGCCGAGGGACGAGCAGTACTTC. The chain recombines TRBV7-9 with TRBJ2-7, with 14 bases identical to TRBD2. J gave up 5 bases and V 5 bases, and 8 bases lay outside the gene matches. Germline-derived CDR1 and CDR2 are SEHNR and FQNEAQ (reference sequence). This CDR3 contains 16 residues.

This clone was seen a few times. As DNA, the CDR3 is TGTGCCAGCAGTGAGAGGGGCCGGGAGACCCAGTACTTC. This codes for CASSERGRETQYF. The chain recombines TRBV25-1 with TRBJ2-5; D may match TRBD1 or TRBD2 (5 bases each). This CDR3 has 13 amino acids. CDR1 and CDR2 (germline): MGHDK, SYGVNS. Trimming removed 3 bases at V and 5 bases at J, with 10 bases between.

The chain combines TRBV5-4 with TRBJ2-3, with TRBD2 as a possible D gene (6 bases). Trimming shortened V by 0 bases and J by 4 bases, and 12 bases separated the two germline ends. The CDR3 is 15 residues long. The germline V gene has CDR1 SGHNT and CDR2 YYREEE (reference sequence). The CDR3 region has the DNA TGTGCCAGCAGCTTGGGGGGACTCGGCGCAGATACGCAGTATTTT. Amino acid sequence: CASSLGGLGADTQYF.

Written as DNA, the CDR3 is TGTGCCAGCAGCCAAGATGTAGGGCCTGGAAACACCATATATTTT. This codes for CASSQDVGPGNTIYF. This chain uses TRBV14 with TRBJ1-3; D is uncertain. The CDR3 spans 15 residues. Trimming pared 0 bases from V and 2 bases from J, leaving 8 bases between. The germline V gene has CDR1 SGHDN and CDR2 FVKESK. The full variable domain, completed using reference TRBV14 and TRBJ1-3, is EAGVTQFPSHSVIEKGQTVTLRCDPISGHDNLYWYRRVMGKEIKFLLHFVKESKQDESGMPNNRFLAERTGGTYSTLKVQPAELEDSGVYFCASSQDVGPGNTIYFGEGSWLTVV.

The rearrangement links TRBV9 to TRBJ2-3; D perhaps matches TRBD2 (6 bases). The germline V gene has CDR1 SGDLS and CDR2 YYNGEE. Trimming removed 6 bases at V and 5 bases at J, with 13 bases between. CDR3 size: 13 residues. The CDR3 DNA is TGTGCCAGCACCGCGGTGGGGGGAGATACGCAGTATTTT. Its translation: CASTAVGGDTQYF.

The V and J genes are TRBV7-9 and TRBJ1-4, with 8 bases aligning to TRBD1. This CDR3 is built from 15 residues. CDR1 and CDR2 from the germline V gene are SEHNR and FQNEAQ (reference sequence). With 0 bases clipped from V and 8 bases from J, the junction kept 5 bases outside the gene matches. The CDR3 here is CASSLAATGGEKLFF. The CDR3 nucleotides read TGTGCCAGCAGCTTAGCGGCTACAGGGGGGGAAAAACTGTTTTTT. The full variable domain, completed using reference TRBV7-9 and TRBJ1-4, is DTGVSQNPRHKITKRGQNVTFRCDPISEHNRLYWYRQTLGQGPEFLTYFQNEAQLEKSRLLSDRFSAERPKGSFSTLEIQRTEQGDSAMYLCASSLAATGGEKLFFGSGTQLSVL.

This clone was found once. The rearrangement joins TRBV7-6 to TRBJ1-1; D gene ambiguous. CDR3 length equals 13 residues. The germline V gene has CDR1 SGHVS and CDR2 FNYEAQ. V lost 8 bases and J lost 1, with 11 bases in between. The CDR3, as DNA: TGTGCCAGCGCCGCGCGAGGGAACACTGAAGCTTTCTTT. It translates to CASAARGNTEAFF.

As for this clone: The sample contains more than one DNA sequence encoding this CDR3. The V gene is TRBV5-1, the J gene TRBJ1-4, with D unresolved. CDR1 and CDR2 from the germline V gene are SGHRS and YFSETQ. The CDR3 is 15 residues long. Trimming took off 2 bases at V and 0 bases at J, with 8 bases between the two ends. CDR3 DNA sequence: TGCGCCAGCAGCTTCACGGCTGCAACTAATGAAAAACTGTTTTTT. It translates to CASSFTAATNEKLFF.

Notes on this clone: Other nucleotide sequences in the sample specify the same CDR3. The chain links TRBV28 to TRBJ2-5; 7 bases line up with TRBD2. The length of the CDR3 is 14 residues. With 3 bases clipped from V and 2 bases from J, the junction kept 3 bases outside the gene matches. CDR1 and CDR2 from the germline V gene are MDHEN and SYDVKM. The CDR3 loop is CASSLSGAQETQYF. CDR3 DNA: TGTGCCAGCAGTTTGAGCGGGGCTCAAGAGACCCAGTACTTC.

This clone was seen more than once but under ten times. This sequence joins TRBV2 and TRBJ2-4; D is ambiguous. V lost 8 bases, J lost 0 bases, and 8 bases lay in between. Per the germline V gene, CDR1 is SNHLY and CDR2 is FYNNEI. The CDR3 is 13 residues long. This CDR3 is CASSGAAKNIQYF. CDR3 DNA sequence: TGTGCCAGCTCGGGTGCAGCCAAAAACATTCAGTACTTC. The complete variable domain, with remaining parts taken from reference TRBV2 and TRBJ2-4, reads EPEVTQTPSHQVTQMGQEVILRCVPISNHLYFYWYRQILGQKVEFLVSFYNNEISEKSEIFDDQFSVERPDGSNFTLKIRSTKLEDSAMYFCASSGAAKNIQYFGAGTRLSVL.

The chain employs TRBV5-4 and TRBJ2-1; 10 bases align to TRBD2. Germline V gene data show CDR1 as SGHNT and CDR2 as YYREEE (reference sequence). Losses at the gene ends were 6 bases for V and 4 bases for J; bases not matched to a gene: 4. The CDR3 is 14 residues long. The CDR3 sequence: CASTWTSGYNEQFF. As DNA, the CDR3 is TGTGCCAGCACCTGGACTAGCGGATACAATGAGCAGTTCTTC.

The chain combines TRBV15 with TRBJ1-5; D is possibly TRBD1 (5 bases). The CDR3 is 16 amino acids. Germline CDR1 LNHNV, CDR2 YYDKDF (reference sequence). The V and J ends lost 0 bases and 3 bases respectively, with 12 bases between them. This CDR3 is CATSRERGYNNQPQHF. The CDR3 DNA reads TGTGCCACCAGCAGAGAACGGGGGTACAACAATCAGCCCCAGCATTTT.

The chain has TRBV6-6 and TRBJ2-1; possibly TRBD2 for D (6 bases). Trimming removed 4 bases from V and 8 bases from J, with 15 bases in between. This CDR3 region has 14 residues. Germline V gives CDR1 MNHNY, CDR2 SVGAGI (reference sequence). CDR3 protein: CASSSSGLWDEQFF. As DNA, the CDR3 is TGTGCCAGCAGTTCCAGCGGGCTTTGGGATGAGCAGTTCTTC.

This chain links TRBV19 with TRBJ2-7; TRBD2 might be the D (7 bases). V was cut by 4 bases and J by 1 base, with 17 bases left in between. In germline, CDR1 is LNHDA, CDR2 SQIVND (reference sequence). This CDR3 region has 16 residues. Here the CDR3 reads CASSKPDGGPSYEQYF. DNA for the CDR3: TGTGCCAGTAGTAAGCCCGACGGGGGGCCATCCTACGAGCAGTACTTC.